This is a list of T cell receptor beta chains from one sample in a study of blood T cell repertoires in COVID-19. The assay was immunoSEQ multiplex PCR, and TCRdb's table has in-frame clones only and misses some. Of 200,000 to 300,000 clones detected, approximately 86% appear once; the ten largest clones hold about 3.3%. The sequenced sample consisted of PBMCs or T cells enriched from blood (not recorded which). The receptors stem from a woman in her thirties or forties with acute COVID-19. The CDR3 runs from the conserved cysteine through the conserved F or W. D genes are given only for firm matches. Not every row has a clone size; where given, it reads once, few, many or a size class.

>TRBV19|TRBJ2-1|TRBD2|.|16
TGTGCCAGTAGTCCCCTAGCGGGAGGCCTTACCAATGAGCAGTTCTTC
CASSPLAGGLTNEQFF
>TRBV9|TRBJ2-1|.|.|14
TGTGCCAGCAGCCCCACAGGCGTCTACAATGAGCAGTTCTTC
CASSPTGVYNEQFF
>TRBV29-1|TRBJ2-5|TRBD1|.|12
TGCAGCACGGACAGGGCCCAAGAGACCCAGTACTTC
CSTDRAQETQYF
>TRBV5-1|TRBJ2-2|.|.|15
TGCGCCAGCAGCTTGGCCAGGGGGAACACCGGGGAGCTGTTTTTT
CASSLARGNTGELFF
>TRBV11-1|TRBJ2-5|.|.|16
TGTGCCAGCAGCTCGCTACTAGGAAGTACCCAAGAGACCCAGTACTTC
CASSSLLGSTQETQYF
>TRBV19|TRBJ2-7|TRBD1|.|13
TGTGCCAGTAGTAAAACAGGGGGCTACGAGCAGTACTTC
CASSKTGGYEQYF
>TRBV4-1|TRBJ2-3|.|once|15
TGCGCCAGCAGCCAAGATTTTACTAGTTGGGATACGCAGTATTTT
CASSQDFTSWDTQYF
>TRBV30|TRBJ1-2|.|.|15
TGTGCCTGGAGTGAACCCCTTTTTTTCGGGGGTGGCTACACCTTC
CAWSEPLFFGGGYTF
>TRBV5-4|TRBJ2-3|TRBD2|.|18
TGTGCCAGCAGCCCCGGGACTAGCGGCAATCCTAGCACAGATACGCAGTATTTT
CASSPGTSGNPSTDTQYF
>TRBV6-1|TRBJ1-2|.|.|14
TGTGCCAGCAGTGAAGGAGGGCCCTCCTATGGCTACACCTTC
CASSEGGPSYGYTF
>TRBV2|TRBJ2-1|TRBD1|.|14
TGTGCCAGCAGTTGGGACAGCCCCCGGGATGAGCAGTTCTTC
CASSWDSPRDEQFF
>TRBV11-3|TRBJ2-5|TRBD1|.|14
TGTGCCAGCAGCTTCGCGGGACAGGGGGAGACCCAGTACTTC
CASSFAGQGETQYF
>TRBV5-1|TRBJ2-1|TRBD2|.|15
TGCGCCAGCAGCGCCGGGACTAGCTCCGACAATGAGCAGTTCTTC
CASSAGTSSDNEQFF
>TRBV5-1|TRBJ2-1|.|.|15
TGCGCCAGCAGGGTTAGGCTAGAACCCTACAATGAGCAGTTCTTC
CASRVRLEPYNEQFF
>TRBV11-1|TRBJ2-7|.|.|14
TGTGCCAGCAGCTTAGACAGTTCCTCCTACGAGCAGTACTTC
CASSLDSSSYEQYF
>TRBV19|TRBJ2-1|TRBD2|.|15
TGTGCCAGTAGTACAGTGGGACTAGCGGGAAATGAGCAGTTCTTC
CASSTVGLAGNEQFF
>TRBV29-1|TRBJ2-3|.|.|18
TGCAGCGTTGAAGCCCAAAGAACCGGGGGTAGAGCGACAGATACGCAGTATTTT
CSVEAQRTGGRATDTQYF
>TRBV7-9|TRBJ2-3|TRBD2|.|16
TGTGCCAGCAGCTTAGATCTAGCGGGAGGCTCAGATACGCAGTATTTT
CASSLDLAGGSDTQYF
>TRBV19|TRBJ2-5|TRBD1|.|14
TGTGCCAGTAGTATTGGGACAGGGGGCGAGACCCAGTACTTC
CASSIGTGGETQYF
>TRBV7-9|TRBJ2-3|TRBD2|.|17
TGTGCCAGCAGCTTAGCGAGACTAGCGGGATCCTCCGATACGCAGTATTTT
CASSLARLAGSSDTQYF
>TRBV6-1|TRBJ2-7|TRBD2|.|18
TGTGCCAGCAGTGCCTCCCCGTCACTAGCGGGAGACCCCTACGAGCAGTACTTC
CASSASPSLAGDPYEQYF
>TRBV5-5|TRBJ1-1|.|once|14
TGTGCCAGCAGCCTACCAGGGGCGGACACTGAAGCTTTCTTT
CASSLPGADTEAFF
>TRBV7-2|TRBJ1-2|TRBD1|.|13
TGTGCCAGCAGCTTAAGAGGGGGCGGTGGCTACACCTTC
CASSLRGGGGYTF
>TRBV5-1|TRBJ2-7|TRBD2|once|15
TGCGCCAGCAGCTTGGAGGCTAGCGGAGCCTACGAGCAGTACTTC
CASSLEASGAYEQYF
>TRBV29-1|TRBJ2-7|.|.|11
TGCAGCGTTGGGAGCGGCTACGAGCAGTACTTC
CSVGSGYEQYF
>TRBV14|TRBJ1-1|.|.|15
TGTGCCAGCAGCCAAGAATCGACAGTGAACACTGAAGCTTTCTTT
CASSQESTVNTEAFF
>TRBV6-5|TRBJ2-7|.|.|13
TGTGCCAGTATATCACAGGGTCTCGGCGAGCAGTACTTC
CASISQGLGEQYF
>TRBV6-4|TRBJ2-6|.|.|13
TGTGCCAGCAGCCACTCTGGGGCCAACGTCCTGACTTTC
CASSHSGANVLTF
>TRBV10-1|TRBJ1-1|.|.|13
TGCGCCAGCAGTGAGTCGAGGCGGATTGAAGCTTTCTTT
CASSESRRIEAFF
>TRBV18|TRBJ2-1|.|.|15
TGTGCCAGCTCACCACCTCTAGTTGGTTACAATGAGCAGTTCTTC
CASSPPLVGYNEQFF
>TRBV29-1|TRBJ2-1|.|.|14
TGCAGCGTGAATAAGGAGATTGCCTACAATGAGCAGTTCTTC
CSVNKEIAYNEQFF
>TRBV6-5|TRBJ2-7|.|.|13
TGTGCCACCTGGGGGGTTGAGAAGGACGAGCAGTACTTC
CATWGVEKDEQYF
>TRBV19|TRBJ2-2|.|.|15
TGTGCCAGTAGTATAGAGGGACTTGACACCGGGGAGCTGTTTTTT
CASSIEGLDTGELFF
>TRBV15|TRBJ2-7|TRBD2|.|16
TGTGCCACCAGCAGAGACACGGGGGGGGTGAGCTTCGAGCAGTACTTC
CATSRDTGGVSFEQYF
>TRBV15|TRBJ2-1|TRBD2|.|17
TGTGCCACCAGCAGAGATCGGGGCGGGAGGGCCTTTAATGAGCAGTTCTTC
CATSRDRGGRAFNEQFF
>TRBV27|TRBJ1-4|TRBD1|.|15
TGTGCCAGCAGTTTATTTCGGGACAGGGATGAAAAACTGTTTTTT
CASSLFRDRDEKLFF
>TRBV27|TRBJ2-7|.|.|13
TGTGCCAGCAGTCGGACAGCCGCCTACGAGCAGTACTTC
CASSRTAAYEQYF
>TRBV14|TRBJ2-5|TRBD1|.|15
TGTGCCAGCAGCCAAGATCCCCAGGGGGCTGAGACCCAGTACTTC
CASSQDPQGAETQYF
>TRBV11-3|TRBJ1-1|.|.|13
TGTGCCAGCAGCTTAGGGGCGAACACTGAAGCTTTCTTT
CASSLGANTEAFF
>TRBV19|TRBJ2-1|TRBD2|.|14
TGTGCCAGTAGTATTTCACCTAGCGGACCCCGGCAGTTCTTC
CASSISPSGPRQFF
>TRBV24-1|TRBJ2-1|TRBD1|.|16
TGTGCCACCAGTGATCTACCGGGACAGGGAAACAATGAGCAGTTCTTC
CATSDLPGQGNNEQFF
>TRBV7-7|TRBJ2-1|.|.|15
TGTGCTAGCAGCTCTGAGGCAAGCTCCTACAATGAGCAGTTCTTC
CASSSEASSYNEQFF
>TRBV19|TRBJ1-5|TRBD1|.|16
TGTGCCAGTAGGCGGGACAGGGGTATCTTCAATCAGCCCCAGCATTTT
CASRRDRGIFNQPQHF
>TRBV6-5|TRBJ2-1|.|.|15
TGTGCCAGCAGTTACGAGGGTTTATCCTACAATGAGCAGTTCTTC
CASSYEGLSYNEQFF